Sequencing of this T cell receptor beta chain was carried out in a study of T cell responses to AZD1222 COVID-19 vaccine. Study-level information: Combined were second doses at about 4 or about 12 weeks.

About this clone: The antigen remains undetermined.

Only in-frame clones appear in the TCRdb table, and some are missing; sequencing was by immunoSEQ multiplex PCR. Of about 50,000 clones in the sample, roughly 80% were seen once. Trimming took off 3 bases at V and 2 bases at J, with 11 bases between the two ends. This CDR3 is 15 amino acids long. Germline loops: CDR1 LNHDA, CDR2 SQIVND (reference sequence). Study conclusions and caveats: Spike-specific TCR repertoires showed rising breadth and depth after two AZD1222 doses. Repertoire sampling was restricted to post-peak T cell response timepoints. White British ancestry dominated among donors, who included more females, and clonal diversity was possibly underestimated.

The chain joins TRBV19 to TRBJ2-1; TRBD2 is a possible D gene (6 bases). The source was peripheral blood, collected on day 0 of AZD1222 vaccination. The receptor was isolated from an adult in good health. The CDR3 loop reads CASSIQLATYNEQFF. The CDR3 region has the DNA TGTGCCAGTAGTATCCAACTAGCTACCTACAATGAGCAGTTCTTC.